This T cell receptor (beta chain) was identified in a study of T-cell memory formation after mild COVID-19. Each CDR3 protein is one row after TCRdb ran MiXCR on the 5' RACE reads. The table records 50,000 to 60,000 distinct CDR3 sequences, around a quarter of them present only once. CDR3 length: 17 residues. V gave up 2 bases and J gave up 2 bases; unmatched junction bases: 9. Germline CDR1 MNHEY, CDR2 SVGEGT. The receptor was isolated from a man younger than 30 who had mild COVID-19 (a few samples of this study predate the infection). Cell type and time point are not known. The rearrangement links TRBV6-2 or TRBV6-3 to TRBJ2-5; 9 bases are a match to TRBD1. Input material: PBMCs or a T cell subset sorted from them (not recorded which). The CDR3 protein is CASSYPPTGGPQETQYF. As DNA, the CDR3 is TGTGCCAGCAGTTACCCTCCAACAGGGGGCCCACAAGAGACCCAGTACTTC.